This T cell receptor (beta chain) was captured in a study of Tregs in tolerant kidney transplant recipients. The assay was immunoSEQ multiplex PCR, and TCRdb's table has in-frame clones only and misses some. The top ten hold roughly 5% of the sample, which has 85,000 to 95,000 clones, around nine tenths seen once. With respect to this clone: What it binds is not known.

Whole-study results and caveats: Activated donor B cell expansion appeared to reveal the most relevant donor-specific TCRbeta repertoire.

Between the trimmed V and J ends, which lost 1 base and 2 bases, there was a span of 19 bases. The CDR3 totals 18 residues. Germline V gene data show CDR1 as SGHNT and CDR2 as YYREEE (reference sequence). V is TRBV5-4 and J is TRBJ1-3, with D possibly TRBD1 on 5 matching bases. The specimen sequenced was CD8+ T cells from blood. The receptor's source is a human donor in good health. CDR3 in amino acids: CASSLRRGEYSPGNTIYF. DNA for the CDR3: TGTGCCAGCAGCTTGAGGCGAGGGGAGTATTCTCCTGGAAACACCATATATTTT.